This T cell receptor beta chain originates from a study of T cell repertoires in cytomegalovirus infection. Turning to the study itself: Recently identified HLA-C-restricted CMV epitopes and well-studied HLA-B-restricted CMV epitopes were used by the study. Indicated by public TCR beta signatures were CMV infection and matching HLA type.

V was shortened by 1 base and J by 8 bases, with 11 bases between the two germline ends. The V gene's germline CDR1 is MNHNS and CDR2 SASEGT. CDR3 length equals 14 residues. Notes on the study in general: Identification of carriers of CMV plus the relevant HLA was achieved through cumulative public TCR beta family frequency. CMV-specific TCR beta clonotypes restricted by HLA-C dominated the ex vivo response.

TCRdb re-called the reads through MiXCR, storing one row per CDR3 protein. The sample has roughly 340,000 distinct CDR3 sequences, about 28% seen once; the top ten hold around 19%. Comments on this clonotype: Its matching antigen is unknown.

The sequences come from cultured PBMCs, collected from culture after CMV antigen stimulation. V is TRBV6-1 and J is TRBJ1-4, with unresolved D. The source is a human donor in good health (CMV status not recorded). Some clones in this sample may be carry-over from other donors' samples. The CDR3 region has the DNA TGTGCCAGCAGTGAAGTCCGTAGTGGGGAAAAACTGTTTTTT. Protein product: CASSEVRSGEKLFF.